The clone carrying this T cell receptor (beta chain) was seen a few times. The antigen remains undetermined. Synthesis of TCR beta cDNA was carried out from around 500 ng total RNA with a constant-region primer. Nested multiplex PCR, run for three rounds with slightly modified ARM-PCR, yielded TCR beta libraries. Rounds one and two of PCR, each of roughly 10 cycles, were primed with TRBV1-TRBV30 forward primers and a C-beta reverse primer. TCRdb recomputed calls from the multiplex PCR reads with MiXCR, one row per CDR3 protein. The table lists 150,000 to 200,000 distinct CDR3 sequences, 60% of them singletons. Alongside blood RNA obtained from unsorted whole blood, germline DNA was also extracted. Roughly 4 milliliters of peripheral blood were gathered ahead of the operation. The sample belongs to a study of tumor-infiltrating lymphocytes in primary liver carcinoma. The wider study: Every patient in the cohort had a primary liver carcinoma. That carcinoma was treated by surgical resection. There were roughly 3.65 to 7.13 million productive TCRbeta reads per sample, a yield similar across tissue types.

Study-wide points: Owing to bulk unsorted samples, no comparison was made between CD4+ and CD8+ repertoires.

Trimming removed 2 bases from V and 6 bases from J; junction bases left unmatched: 6. CDR1 and CDR2 (germline): MGHRA, YSYEKL. The CDR3 has 14 residues. The chain has TRBV4-1 and TRBJ1-2, with TRBD1 identical over 7 bases. The sequenced material came from peripheral blood. This TCR was recovered from a man in his forties or fifties with primary liver carcinoma and hepatitis B virus infection. The CDR3 DNA reads TGCGCCAGCAGCCAAAGTGAGGGGGCCCATGGCTACACCTTC. Encoded protein: CASSQSEGAHGYTF.